The source of this T cell receptor (beta chain) is a study of blood T cell repertoires in COVID-19. The wider study: Donors in the United States, Italy and Spain gave samples during acute or convalescent COVID-19. The analysed material was cDNA or gDNA that came from T cells, B-cell-depleted T cells, or PBMCs.

TCRdb's table, derived via immunoSEQ multiplex PCR, lists solely in-frame clones and lacks some. The data show about 330,000 clones, more than 70% seen once. The CDR3 totals 13 residues. Trimming took off 5 bases at V and 0 bases at J, with 8 bases between the two ends. The V gene's germline CDR1 is MDHEN and CDR2 SYDVKM. Cohorts were assigned according to the clinical history that participants reported. This clonotype was sampled from a woman in her 30s who had recovered from COVID-19. Sequencing was carried out using PBMCs or T cells enriched from blood (not recorded which). This chain uses TRBV28 with TRBJ2-7, with D possibly being TRBD1 (5 bases). The CDR3 DNA sequence: TGTGCCAGCAGTCGCAGGGTCTCCTACGAGCAGTACTTC. This gives the protein CASSRRVSYEQYF.